These 18 T cell receptor beta chains originate from one sample sequenced in a study of regulatory T cells in long-lasting Graves disease. Stated time point: persistent/refractory GD, antithyroid drugs over 5 years with positive TRAb. The authors made the TCR library using RNA they extracted from PBMCs. Relying on iRepertoire HTBI primers and Arm-PCR of CDR3 regions, the team built TCR beta libraries. TCRdb reprocessed the multiplex PCR reads via MiXCR and lists one record per CDR3 protein. The data hold over 650,000 distinct CDR3 sequences, with approximately 31% observed a single time. The sample in question was peripheral blood mononuclear cells (PBMCs), obtained when the disease was refractory, from a patient treated with antithyroid drugs. The receptors stem from a female donor with Graves disease.

The rearrangement joins TRBV6-2 or TRBV6-3 to TRBJ1-2; a possible D gene is TRBD1 (5 bases). The CDR3 has 13 residues. Germline CDR1 reads MNHEY; CDR2 reads SVGEGT. Trimming took off 6 bases at V and 8 bases at J, with 16 bases between the two ends. CDR3 amino acids: CASSTGSGSGYTF. CDR3 bases: TGTGCCAGCAGCACAGGTTCGGGGTCGGGCTACACCTTC.

The chain combines TRBV4-1 with TRBJ1-2; 8 bases map to TRBD1. J was trimmed by 2 bases and V by 2 bases; bases with no gene match: 10. Looked up from germline, CDR1 is MGHRA and CDR2 is YSYEKL. The CDR3 contains 17 residues. CDR3 residues: CASSQFPKDRVNYGYTF. CDR3 nucleotides: TGCGCCAGCAGCCAATTTCCGAAGGACAGGGTAAACTATGGCTACACCTTC.

The genes are TRBV6-1 and TRBJ2-2; TRBD2 is a possible D gene (5 bases). This CDR3 has 17 residues. Germline CDR1 and CDR2: MNHNS and SASEGT. With 3 bases removed from V and 5 bases from J, the gap between germline ends came to 19 bases. The CDR3 DNA follows: TGTGCCAGCAGTGAGGGCCTAACGAGGGCAGGAACCGGGGAGCTGTTTTTT. Amino acid sequence: CASSEGLTRAGTGELFF.

This clonotype was found many times. The CDR3 bases are TGTGCCAGCAGTTTATCCACAGGGGGCTTTGCTAATGAAAAACTGTTTTTT. This gives the protein CASSLSTGGFANEKLFF. V and J are TRBV28 and TRBJ1-4; 9 nucleotides line up with TRBD1. CDR3 length: 17 amino acids. Trimming cost V 1 base and J 3 bases; bases outside gene matches: 6. Looked up from germline, CDR1 is MDHEN and CDR2 is SYDVKM.

This clonotype was observed a handful of times. The chain couples TRBV2 to TRBJ1-1, with 7 bases lining up with TRBD1. The V gene's germline CDR1 is SNHLY and CDR2 FYNNEI. The CDR3 totals 15 residues. J lost 5 bases, V lost 7 bases, and 13 bases had no gene match. The CDR3: CASTWTGQSLTEAFF. CDR3 DNA: TGTGCCAGCACATGGACGGGACAGAGTTTGACTGAAGCTTTCTTT.

This clonotype was seen a few times. The rearrangement links TRBV9 to TRBJ1-1, with D hard to call. Between the trimmed V and J ends, which lost 4 bases and 4 bases, there was a span of 11 bases. The CDR3 runs 13 residues. Germline-derived CDR1 and CDR2 are SGDLS and YYNGEE. The CDR3 protein is CASSTQVGTEAFF. DNA of the CDR3: TGTGCCAGCAGCACCCAAGTGGGCACTGAAGCTTTCTTT.

This clonotype was recorded only once. The chain recombines TRBV2 with TRBJ2-3; 10 positions agree with TRBD2. The CDR3 runs 15 residues. J was trimmed by 0 bases and V by 5 bases; bases with no gene match: 2. The germline V gene has CDR1 SNHLY and CDR2 FYNNEI. The CDR3, as DNA: TGTGCCAGCAGTATAGCGGGAGGTAGCACAGATACGCAGTATTTT. Encoded protein: CASSIAGGSTDTQYF.

This clonotype was found many times. V usage is TRBV27 and J usage is TRBJ1-1; D is undetermined. The V end lost 0 bases, the J end lost 5 bases, and 7 bases lay between the germline ends. This CDR3 is 13 amino acids long. The germline V gene has CDR1 MNHEY and CDR2 SMNVEV (reference sequence). The CDR3 protein is CASSLSVGTEAFF. The CDR3, as DNA: TGTGCCAGCAGTTTATCGGTGGGGACTGAAGCTTTCTTT.

In this sample, this clonotype turned up once. This chain links TRBV15 with TRBJ1-5; D is unresolved. From germline, CDR1 is LNHNV and CDR2 YYDKDF (reference sequence). There are 13 residues in the CDR3. The ends were cut back, 11 bases at V and 6 bases at J, with 17 bases in the middle. The CDR3 DNA sequence: TGTGCCTCCGGTTTCGGCCCGCCTCAGCCCCAGCATTTT. It specifies CASGFGPPQPQHF.

This clonotype was found once. V is TRBV20-1 and J is TRBJ1-2, with unresolved D. Deletions cut 3 bases from V and 5 bases from J, with 16 bases between. The CDR3 consists of 14 residues. In germline, CDR1 is DFQATT, CDR2 SNEGSKA (reference sequence). CDR3 bases: TGCAGTGCTAGTAGGCGCTATCGGGATTATGGCTACACCTTC. Its protein is CSASRRYRDYGYTF.

This rearrangement joins TRBV6-1 to TRBJ1-5; D might be TRBD1 (6 bases). This CDR3 contains 16 residues. V lost 2 bases to trimming and J lost 0 bases, with 11 bases between them. Looked up from germline, CDR1 is MNHNS and CDR2 is SASEGT. CDR3 loop: CASSEPRQVSNQPQHF. CDR3 DNA sequence: TGTGCCAGCAGTGAACCTCGACAGGTTAGCAATCAGCCCCAGCATTTT.

The sample holds a few counts of this clonotype. This chain connects TRBV5-1 to TRBJ2-5; either TRBD1 or TRBD2 may supply D (6 bases each). Germline CDR1 SGHRS, CDR2 YFSETQ. This CDR3 has 14 amino acids. Deletions cut 3 bases from V and 2 bases from J, with 11 bases between. The CDR3 bases are TGCGCCAGCAGCTGGACGGGGGCTCAAGAGACCCAGTACTTC. Amino acids: CASSWTGAQETQYF.

V usage is TRBV5-6 and J usage is TRBJ1-2, with D hard to call. Germline-derived CDR1 and CDR2 are SGHDT and YYEEEE. Between the trimmed V and J ends, which lost 4 bases and 0 bases, there was a span of 7 bases. The CDR3 contains 13 residues. CDR3 DNA sequence: TGTGCCAGCAGCGTCCCTCCTAACTATGGCTACACCTTC. Translating gives CASSVPPNYGYTF.

This clonotype turned up a few times. The gene calls are TRBV2 and TRBJ1-5; a weak D match, TRBD1 (5 bases). The CDR3 totals 18 residues. CDR1 and CDR2 from the germline V gene are SNHLY and FYNNEI. V was pared by 4 bases and J by 2 bases, with 21 bases between. Here the CDR3 reads CASSVFRNGAIGNQPQHF. CDR3 nucleotides: TGTGCCAGCAGTGTTTTCCGCAACGGGGCCATAGGCAATCAGCCCCAGCATTTT.

On this clonotype itself: A much larger clonotype is one base distant, so this may be a read error. The chain uses TRBV11-2 and TRBJ1-1; no definite D call. The germline V gene has CDR1 SGHAT and CDR2 FQNNGV. The V end was cut by 1 base, the J end by 1 base, with 7 bases between. There are 14 residues in the CDR3. The CDR3 here is CASSLAEQNTEAFF. DNA for the CDR3: TGTGCCAGCAGCTTAGCAGAACAGAACACTGAAGCTTTCTTT.

This clonotype has just one count. J is TRBJ1-5 and V is TRBV5-1; D is ambiguous. V lost 6 bases and J 0 bases, leaving 10 bases between the germline ends. This CDR3 contains 14 residues. CDR1 and CDR2 from the germline V gene are SGHRS and YFSETQ. Here the CDR3 reads CASKRDTSNQPQHF. For the CDR3, the DNA is TGCGCCAGCAAAAGGGATACTAGCAATCAGCCCCAGCATTTT.

The gene calls are TRBV5-1 and TRBJ2-3; weak D call: TRBD2 (5 bases). The length of the CDR3 is 17 residues. Germline V gene lookup returns CDR1 SGHRS and CDR2 YFSETQ. The V end was cut by 5 bases, the J end by 3 bases, with 22 bases between. CDR3 in DNA: TGCGCCAGCAGAAAGGTGGTGGTTACTAGAGGAACAGATACGCAGTATTTT. Residues: CASRKVVVTRGTDTQYF.

The rearrangement uses TRBV11-2 and TRBJ1-1; TRBD1 aligns across 7 bases. CDR1 is SGHAT, CDR2 FQNNGV, per germline. This CDR3 comprises 16 residues. Unmatched junction bases numbered 14, after V lost 5 bases and J lost 5 bases. The CDR3: CASSRRQGGVRTEAFF. The CDR3 coding sequence is TGTGCCAGCAGCCGTAGGCAGGGGGGAGTTCGGACTGAAGCTTTCTTT.